In this sample, the clone carrying this T cell receptor beta chain turned up many times. Its target is unknown. The sample comes from a study of metastatic and nonmetastatic thyroid tumors. Study-level background: It was across blood and tumor or nodule tissue from malignant and benign thyroid patients that repertoires were compared.

None of the patients had undergone any treatment ahead of thyroid surgery. In the authors' workflow: The distant-metastasis classifier for papillary thyroid cancer was built from CDR3 differences across clinicopathological groups. TCRdb re-clonotyped the PCR reads through MiXCR. TCRdb, not the authors, supplied the V and J calls. The table has roughly 40,000 clones, about 12% seen once. The CDR3 runs 12 residues. In germline, CDR1 is GTSNPN, CDR2 SVGIG (reference sequence). V lost 0 bases to trimming and J lost 6 bases, with 6 bases between them. The study's findings and limits: Compared with benign nodules, malignant thyroid tumors were reported to have significantly higher TCR beta diversity in both blood and tumor.

Sequenced material: blood. The gene calls are TRBV30 and TRBJ2-1; no clear D gene. The sequence came from a male donor with papillary thyroid cancer or a benign thyroid nodule (not recorded which). Some clones in this sample may be carry-over from other donors' samples. The chain's CDR3 is CAWSVNSNEQFF. The CDR3 nucleotides are TGTGCCTGGAGTGTCAACAGCAATGAGCAGTTCTTC.